The table lists the clone carrying this T cell receptor (beta chain) with many counts. Its antigen remains unidentified. Findings of the study overall: Tumor memory CD4+ T cell TCR gene usage was found to cluster with blood and lymph node memory CD4+ cells and with lymph node naive CD4+ cells.

Semi-nested PCR with Nested Universal Primer A followed constant-region reverse priming of full-length variable regions. Using its own MiXCR run on the 5' RACE reads, TCRdb lists one record per CDR3 protein. Here the sample spans roughly 50,000 distinct CDR3 sequences, approximately 25% being singletons. Sequenced sample: tumor-infiltrating naive CD4+ T cells sorted from the breast tumor. Stated subset: naive CD4+ T cells, CD4+CD45RA+CD25-. The source of this sequence is a female donor with breast cancer.

The CDR3 spells CASSTTGPTEAFF. CDR3 bases: TGTGCCAGCTCCACGACGGGGCCGACTGAAGCTTTCTTT. V usage is TRBV12-3 or TRBV12-4 and J usage is TRBJ1-1; TRBD1 is a possible D gene (5 bases). V was trimmed by 8 bases and J by 5 bases, leaving 15 bases between them. This CDR3 has 13 residues.